What follows describes a single T cell receptor beta chain. Its cognate antigen has yet to be identified. No base quality values were provided; no much bigger clone lies one nucleotide off. This record belongs to a study of shared clonotypes between healthy human individuals (TCRdb year 2020). Concerning the study at large: Two women and a few men aged 18 to 49 years were included in the cohort. To increase sequencing depth and limit assay-specific biases, TCR repertoire library preparation and sequencing were carried out by different laboratories using diverse techniques. Between about 0.8 and 8.9 billion PBMCs per donor were obtained by leukapheresis. To estimate repertoire size and how much clonotype sharing occurs between individuals, the study deeply sequenced the blood TCR repertoires of several healthy adults. Per donor, three plates each were used for CD4 naive and CD4 memory, two for CD8 naive, and one for CD8 memory.

The V and J ends are trimmed by 0 bases and 0 bases, leaving 8 bases between them. Counted from cysteine to phenylalanine, this CDR3 has 15 amino acids. This entry keeps only the CDR3 DNA: 45 bases, framed from base 1. The germline V gene specifies SGHRS as CDR1 and YFSETQ as CDR2. Summary of the overall study and its limitations: Rarefaction of sorted-subset datasets indicated incomplete sequencing despite the large sequencing depth. Sampling was limited to blood, and TCR repertoires in tissue likely differ from TCR repertoires in blood. Across a handful of donors, around 5% of naive CD4, over 3% of naive CD8, roughly 2.3% of memory CD4, and under 0.45% of memory CD8 clonotypes were shared. Compared with non-shared clonotypes, the clonotypes found in all four sorted-subset donors had higher generation probabilities. The small number of donors limited the genetic and exposure-history diversity represented. Estimated clonotype richness was generally larger for naive than for memory subsets. Pairwise subsampling led to the expectation that sequencing depth would affect the degree of clonotype sharing among donors.

The donors were healthy, HIV-negative adults who had no recently reported acute infections or vaccinations. Every donor was a Caucasian adult residing in Nashville, Tennessee, USA. CD4+ T cells were enriched by magnetic negative selection, after which naive cells were positively selected on CD45RA and the negative fraction was taken as the memory subset. After blood collection by leukapheresis, PBMCs were isolated using Ficoll-Histopaque density gradient centrifugation and then cryopreserved in the vapor phase of liquid nitrogen. Purity and quantity of every magnetically sorted T cell population were checked by analytical flow cytometry. From each sorted fraction, genomic DNA was isolated and quantified by UV absorbance on a Nanodrop 2000c. TCR CDR3 regions were amplified from genomic DNA by multiplex PCR using the deep immunoSEQ assay. Extracted genomic DNA from each cell subset was spread evenly across all wells of several immunoSEQ 96-well plates, with each plate serving as a replicate. For sorted subsets, 200 to 250 ng of genomic DNA, equivalent to tens of thousands of T cell genomes, went into each replicate PCR. Purified libraries were quantified with a Qubit 3.0 fluorometer, sized on a Bioanalyzer 2100, and re-quantified with the KAPA Library Quantification kit. Each immunoSEQ 96-well plate was sequenced on its own single-read 150-cycle Illumina NextSeq 550 flow cell. Under the source paper's analysis protocol: Because only junctional sequences without quality scores were contained in the immunoSEQ output, filtering matching that applied to full-length reads could not be performed. To assign V/J genes and CDR3, sequences were annotated against IMGT germline references using PyIR, a Python wrapper for IgBLAST v1.9. Any read was removed if the V/J assignment was weak (E-value above 1e-6), the CDR3 was missing, or the read contained stop codons, out-of-frame junctions, or ambiguous translated residues. A V3J clonotype was defined by an identical inferred V gene, J gene, and CDR3 amino acid sequence. Percentage overlap between repertoires was calculated by dividing the number of shared unique clonotypes by the size of the smaller repertoire. Three approaches were used to assess repertoire richness: RTK rarefaction, the Chao1 estimator, and Recon v2.1 estimates of unobserved clonotypes. Generation probabilities were computed with OLGA for all TCRbeta clonotypes obtained by the gDNA method from a handful of donors. The immuneACCESS repertoire file appears here via TCRdb, limited to in-frame rearrangements. These files lack a portion of the clones; in checked studies, under half of the deficit traces to unresolved V genes, and the cause of the others is not known. From that table come the V and J calls and clone size; the DNA was used to work out D and trimming. The sample has 1,400,000 or so clones on record, 97% to 99% of them singletons. Of the sample, 0.36% is held by the ten largest clones.

The TCR was taken from a man aged 25-40 years in good health. The chain is made from TRBV5-1 and TRBJ2-3; no confident D gene assignment can be made. The sequencing input was naive CD4+ T cells sorted from blood. The sample's cell subset or site, from its label and the paper: CD45RA+ positively selected. The nucleotides are TGCGCCAGCAGCTTGGCCGGGCTAAGCACAGATACGCAGTATTTT. Its protein reads: CASSLAGLSTDTQYF.